The entry that follows covers one T cell receptor beta chain sequence. This specimen comes from a study of patients and donors after allogeneic stem cell transplantation. V shed 2 bases and J shed 2 bases, with 7 bases lying between them. CDR3 length: 15 residues. TCRdb called the RT-PCR reads again in MiXCR, with one record for every CDR3 protein. The sample carries a few hundred thousand distinct CDR3 sequences, about 38% recorded once. This chain connects TRBV12-3 or TRBV12-4 to TRBJ2-6, with a weak D call TRBD2 (5 bases). The origin of this receptor is a human donor who was either an allogeneic HSCT recipient or a stem cell or donor lymphocyte infusion donor (not recorded which). It is not recorded whose cells these are; they may come from a transplant donor. Sequencing input: blood, either unsorted or a sorted T cell fraction (not recorded which). The CDR3 reads CASSLRGTGANVLTF. CDR3 in DNA: TGTGCCAGCAGTTTACGGGGTACTGGGGCCAACGTCCTGACTTTC.